This T cell receptor beta chain was recorded in a study of blood T cell repertoires in COVID-19. In the study overall: Sites in the United States, Italy and Spain provided acute and convalescent COVID-19 samples.

Produced via immunoSEQ multiplex PCR; TCRdb's table is partial and in-frame only. Of around 300,000 clones in the sample, approximately 85% were seen once. With regard to this clone: A junction end diverges from the germline sequence, so it may reflect a read error.

CDR3 size: 15 residues. The material sequenced was peripheral blood. This TCR derives from a human donor in a cohort sampled during active COVID-19. This sequence joins TRBV23-1 and TRBJ1-3; unclear D gene. TRBV23-1 is known as an ORF, though its function is uncertain. Here the CDR3 DNA reads TGCGCCAGCAGTGAATCATGGTTTCAGGGAAACACCATATATTTT. Its translation: CASSESWFQGNTIYF.